The subject of this entry is one T cell receptor (beta chain). Its antigen is not known. This entry is derived from a study of OX40 agonist ivuxolimab in advanced cancers. On the study more broadly: Treatment of patients was with ivuxolimab, an agonistic anti-OX40 (CD134) antibody. Intravenous ivuxolimab at 0.01 to 10 mg/kg was given to patients every 2 weeks.

Some clones are missing from TCRdb's copy, which holds only in-frame ones; the method was immunoSEQ multiplex PCR. The top ten hold about 0.31% of the sample, which has around 68,000 clones, approximately 90% seen once. Regarding the study as a whole: Relatively little clonal expansion, among the lowest observed, appeared in partial responders at 0.1-3.0 mg/kg. The authors also found low normalized T-cell clonal expansion in some nonresponders.

The CDR3 is 15 residues long. V was clipped by 3 bases and J by 5 bases; unmatched bases: 2. In germline, CDR1 is SGHRS, CDR2 YFSETQ. The origin of this receptor is an adult with an advanced solid tumor such as melanoma, head and neck, liver or kidney cancer. Specimen: CD4+ or CD8+ T cells sorted from blood, collected in a trial of the OX40 agonist ivuxolimab. The chain is built from TRBV5-1 and TRBJ2-5; 15 bases are a match to TRBD2. The CDR3 region has the DNA TGCGCCAGCAGCTCCGGGACTAGCGGGAGGGAGACCCAGTACTTC. Encoded protein: CASSSGTSGRETQYF.